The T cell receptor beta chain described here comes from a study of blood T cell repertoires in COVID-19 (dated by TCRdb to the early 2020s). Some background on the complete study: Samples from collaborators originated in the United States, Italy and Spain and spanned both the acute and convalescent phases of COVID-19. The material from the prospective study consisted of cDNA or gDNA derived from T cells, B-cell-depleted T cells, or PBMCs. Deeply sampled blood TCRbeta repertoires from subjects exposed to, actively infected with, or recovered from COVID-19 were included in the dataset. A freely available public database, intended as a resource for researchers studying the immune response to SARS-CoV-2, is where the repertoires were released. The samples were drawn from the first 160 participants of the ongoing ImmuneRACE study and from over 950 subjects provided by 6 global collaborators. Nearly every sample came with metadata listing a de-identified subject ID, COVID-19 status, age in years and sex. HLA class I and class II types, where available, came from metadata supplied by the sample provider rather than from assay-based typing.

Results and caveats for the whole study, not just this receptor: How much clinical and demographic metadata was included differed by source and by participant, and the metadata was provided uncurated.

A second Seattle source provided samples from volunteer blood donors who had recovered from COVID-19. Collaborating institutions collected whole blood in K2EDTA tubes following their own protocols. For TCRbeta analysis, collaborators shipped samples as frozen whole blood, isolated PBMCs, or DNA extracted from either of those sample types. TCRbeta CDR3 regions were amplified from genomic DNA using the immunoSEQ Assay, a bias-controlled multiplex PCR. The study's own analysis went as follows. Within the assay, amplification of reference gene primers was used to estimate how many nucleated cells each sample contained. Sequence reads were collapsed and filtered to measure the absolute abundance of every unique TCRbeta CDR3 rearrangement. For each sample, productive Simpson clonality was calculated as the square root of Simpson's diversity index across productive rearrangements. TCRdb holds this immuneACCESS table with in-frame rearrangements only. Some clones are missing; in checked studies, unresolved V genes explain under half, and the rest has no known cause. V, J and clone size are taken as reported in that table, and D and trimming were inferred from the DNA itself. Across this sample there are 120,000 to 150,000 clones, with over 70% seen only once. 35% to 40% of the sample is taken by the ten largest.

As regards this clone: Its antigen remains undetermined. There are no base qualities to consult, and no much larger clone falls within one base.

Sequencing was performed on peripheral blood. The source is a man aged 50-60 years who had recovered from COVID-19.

The bases are TGTGCCAGCAGTGAACCTGCAGGCGTAACCTACGAGCAGTACTTC. Its translation is CASSEPAGVTYEQYF. The rearranged chain carries TRBV6-1 and TRBJ2-7, with no reliable assignment of the D segment. V is shortened by 2 bases, J by 2 bases, and the region joining them spans 13 bases. Based on the germline V gene, the CDR1 and CDR2 sequences are MNHNS and SASEGT. Taken from cysteine to phenylalanine, the CDR3 has 15 residues. Kept here is only the CDR3 DNA, which spans 45 bases and is read in frame from base 1.